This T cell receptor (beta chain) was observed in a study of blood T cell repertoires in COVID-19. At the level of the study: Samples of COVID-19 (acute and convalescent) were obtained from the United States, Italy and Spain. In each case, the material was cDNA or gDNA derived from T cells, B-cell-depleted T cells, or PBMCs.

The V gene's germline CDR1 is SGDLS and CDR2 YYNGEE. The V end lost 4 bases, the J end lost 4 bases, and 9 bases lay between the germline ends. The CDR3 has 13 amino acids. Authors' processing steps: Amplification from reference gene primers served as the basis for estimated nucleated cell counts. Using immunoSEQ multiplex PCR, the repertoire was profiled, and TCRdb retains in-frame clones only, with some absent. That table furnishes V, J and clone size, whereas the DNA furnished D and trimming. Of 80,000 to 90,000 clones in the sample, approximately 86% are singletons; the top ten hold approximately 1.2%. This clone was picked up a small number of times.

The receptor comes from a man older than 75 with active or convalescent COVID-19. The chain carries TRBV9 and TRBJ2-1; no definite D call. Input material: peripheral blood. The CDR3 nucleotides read TGTGCCAGCAGCATAACAGAATACAATGAGCAGTTCTTC. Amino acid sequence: CASSITEYNEQFF.